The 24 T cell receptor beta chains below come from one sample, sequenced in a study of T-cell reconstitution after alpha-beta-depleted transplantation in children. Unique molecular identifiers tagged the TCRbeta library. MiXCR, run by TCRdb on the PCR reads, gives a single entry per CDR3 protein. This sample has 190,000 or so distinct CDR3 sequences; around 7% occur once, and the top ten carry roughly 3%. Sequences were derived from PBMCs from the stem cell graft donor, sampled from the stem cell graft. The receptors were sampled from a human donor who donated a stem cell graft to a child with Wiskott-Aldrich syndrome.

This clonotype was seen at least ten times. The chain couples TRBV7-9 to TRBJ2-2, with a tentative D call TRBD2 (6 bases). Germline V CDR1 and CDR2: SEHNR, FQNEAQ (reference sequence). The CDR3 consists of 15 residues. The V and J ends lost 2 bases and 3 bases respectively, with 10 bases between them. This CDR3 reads CASSLSRDYTGELFF. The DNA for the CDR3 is TGTGCCAGCAGCTTAAGCAGGGACTACACCGGGGAGCTGTTTTTT.

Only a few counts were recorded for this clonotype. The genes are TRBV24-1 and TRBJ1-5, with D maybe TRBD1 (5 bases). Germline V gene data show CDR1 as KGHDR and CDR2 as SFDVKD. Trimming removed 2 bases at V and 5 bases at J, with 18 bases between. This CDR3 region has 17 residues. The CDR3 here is CATSDSGTTQWDQPQHF. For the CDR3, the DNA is TGTGCCACCAGTGATTCCGGGACTACACAGTGGGATCAGCCCCAGCATTTT.

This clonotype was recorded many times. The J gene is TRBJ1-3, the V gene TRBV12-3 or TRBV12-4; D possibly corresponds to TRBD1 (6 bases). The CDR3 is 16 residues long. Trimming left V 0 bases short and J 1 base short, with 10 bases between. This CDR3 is CASSLAGAGSGNTIYF. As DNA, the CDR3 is TGTGCCAGCAGTTTAGCGGGGGCAGGGTCTGGAAACACCATATATTTT.

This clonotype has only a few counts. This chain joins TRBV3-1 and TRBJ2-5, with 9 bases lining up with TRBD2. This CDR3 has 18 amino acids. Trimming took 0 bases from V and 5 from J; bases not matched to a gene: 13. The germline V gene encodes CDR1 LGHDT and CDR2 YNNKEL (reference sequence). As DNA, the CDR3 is TGTGCCAGCAGCCAAGAGATAGTTCCTAGCGGGGTTTTGGAGACCCAGTACTTC. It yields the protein CASSQEIVPSGVLETQYF.

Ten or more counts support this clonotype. The CDR3 here is CASSDSASTGLSNQPQHF. DNA for the CDR3: TGTGCCAGCAGTGACTCCGCTTCGACAGGATTGAGCAATCAGCCCCAGCATTTT. V gene TRBV12-3 or TRBV12-4 combines with J gene TRBJ1-5; a weak D match, TRBD1 (6 bases). CDR3 size: 18 residues. Between the trimmed V and J ends, which lost 5 bases and 1 base, there was a span of 21 bases.

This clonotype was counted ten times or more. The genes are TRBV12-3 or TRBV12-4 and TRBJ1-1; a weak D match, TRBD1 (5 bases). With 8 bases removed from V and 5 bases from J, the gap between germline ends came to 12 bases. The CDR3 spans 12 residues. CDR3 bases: TGTGCCAGCGGGGATGGGGGGACTGAAGCTTTCTTT. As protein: CASGDGGTEAFF.

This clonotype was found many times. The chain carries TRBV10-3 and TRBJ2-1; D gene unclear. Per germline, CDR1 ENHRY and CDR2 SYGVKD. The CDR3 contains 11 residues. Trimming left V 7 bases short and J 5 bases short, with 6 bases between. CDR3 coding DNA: TGTGCCATCACCCAAAACAATGAGCAGTTCTTC. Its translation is CAITQNNEQFF.

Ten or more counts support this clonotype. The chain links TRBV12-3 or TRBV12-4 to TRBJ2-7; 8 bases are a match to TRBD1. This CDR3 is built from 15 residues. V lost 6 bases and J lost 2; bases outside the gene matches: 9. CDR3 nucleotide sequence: TGTGCCAGCAGCGAGGGACAGGCCCAGACCTACGAGCAGTACTTC. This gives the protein CASSEGQAQTYEQYF.

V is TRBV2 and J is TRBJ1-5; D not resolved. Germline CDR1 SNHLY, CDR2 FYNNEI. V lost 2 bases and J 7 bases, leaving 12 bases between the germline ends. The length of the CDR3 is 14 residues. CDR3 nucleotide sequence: TGTGCCAGCAGTGAAATGTCAGTCCAACAGCCCCAGCATTTT. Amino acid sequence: CASSEMSVQQPQHF.

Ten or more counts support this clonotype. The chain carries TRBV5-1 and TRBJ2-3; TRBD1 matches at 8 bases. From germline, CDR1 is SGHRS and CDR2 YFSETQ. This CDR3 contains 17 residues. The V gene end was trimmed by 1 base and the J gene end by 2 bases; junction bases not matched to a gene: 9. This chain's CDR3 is CASSLKGQESYTDTQYF. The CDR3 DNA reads TGCGCCAGCAGCTTGAAGGGACAGGAAAGTTACACAGATACGCAGTATTTT.

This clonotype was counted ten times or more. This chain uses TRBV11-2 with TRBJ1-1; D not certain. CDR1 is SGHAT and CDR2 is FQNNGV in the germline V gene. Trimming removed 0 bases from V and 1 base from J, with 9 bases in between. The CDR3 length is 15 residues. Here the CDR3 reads CASSLDPGWNTEAFF. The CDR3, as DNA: TGTGCCAGCAGCTTAGACCCGGGGTGGAACACTGAAGCTTTCTTT.

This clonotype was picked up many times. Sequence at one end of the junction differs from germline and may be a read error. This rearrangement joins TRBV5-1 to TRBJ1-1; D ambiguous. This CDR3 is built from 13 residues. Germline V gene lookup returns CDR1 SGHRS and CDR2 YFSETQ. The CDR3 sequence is CASSFAVNTEAFF. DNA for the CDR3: TGTGCCAGCAGCTTCGCGGTGAACACTGAAGCTTTCTTT.

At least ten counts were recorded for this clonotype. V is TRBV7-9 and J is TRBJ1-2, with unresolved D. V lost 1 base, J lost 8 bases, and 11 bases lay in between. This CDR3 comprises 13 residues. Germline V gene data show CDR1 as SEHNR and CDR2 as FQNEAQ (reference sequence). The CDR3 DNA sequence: TGTGCCAGCAGCTTAGTTTGGACGGAGGGCTACACCTTC. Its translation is CASSLVWTEGYTF.

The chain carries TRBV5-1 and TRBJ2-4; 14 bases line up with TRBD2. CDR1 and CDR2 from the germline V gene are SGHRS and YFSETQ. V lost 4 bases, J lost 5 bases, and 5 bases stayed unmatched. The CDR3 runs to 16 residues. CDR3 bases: TGCGCCAGCAGCCCCCGACTAGCGGGAGGGGAAAACATTCAGTACTTC. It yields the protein CASSPRLAGGENIQYF.

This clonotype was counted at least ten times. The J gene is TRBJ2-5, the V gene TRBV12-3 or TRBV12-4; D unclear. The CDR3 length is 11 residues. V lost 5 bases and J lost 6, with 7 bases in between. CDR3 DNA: TGTGCCAGCAGTCCCGGAAAGACCCAGTACTTC. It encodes CASSPGKTQYF.

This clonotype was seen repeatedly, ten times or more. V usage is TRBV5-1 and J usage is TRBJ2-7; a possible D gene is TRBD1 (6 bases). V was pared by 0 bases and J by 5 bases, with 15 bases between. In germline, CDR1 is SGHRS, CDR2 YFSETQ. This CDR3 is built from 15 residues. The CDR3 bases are TGCGCCAGCAGCTTGGAGGCAGGGGAACACGACGAGCAGTACTTC. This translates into CASSLEAGEHDEQYF.

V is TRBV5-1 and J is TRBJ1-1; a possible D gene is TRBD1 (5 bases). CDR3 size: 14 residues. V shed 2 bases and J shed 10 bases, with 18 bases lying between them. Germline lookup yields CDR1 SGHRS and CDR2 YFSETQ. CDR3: CASSLQQGSGGAFF. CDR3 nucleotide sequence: TGCGCCAGCAGCTTACAGCAGGGATCTGGGGGAGCTTTCTTT.

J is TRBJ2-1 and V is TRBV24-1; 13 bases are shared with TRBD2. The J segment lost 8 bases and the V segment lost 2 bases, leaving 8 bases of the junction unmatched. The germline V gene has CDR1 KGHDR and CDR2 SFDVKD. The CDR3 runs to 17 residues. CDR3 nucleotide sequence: TGTGCCACCAGTGATTCGAGACTAGCGGGGGGAAGGGATGAGCAGTTCTTC. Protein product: CATSDSRLAGGRDEQFF.

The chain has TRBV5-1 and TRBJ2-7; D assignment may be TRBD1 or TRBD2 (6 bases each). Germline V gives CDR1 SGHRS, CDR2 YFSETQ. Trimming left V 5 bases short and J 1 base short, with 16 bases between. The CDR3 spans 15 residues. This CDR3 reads CASSFSRGLSYEQYF. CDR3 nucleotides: TGCGCCAGCAGTTTCTCTCGGGGGCTGTCCTACGAGCAGTACTTC.

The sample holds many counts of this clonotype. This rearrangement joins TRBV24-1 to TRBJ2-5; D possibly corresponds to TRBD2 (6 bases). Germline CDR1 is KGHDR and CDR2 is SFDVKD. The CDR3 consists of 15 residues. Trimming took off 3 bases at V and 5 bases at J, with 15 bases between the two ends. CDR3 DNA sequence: TGTGCCACCAGTGATCCCCTGCCTGGGAGGGAGACCCAGTACTTC. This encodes CATSDPLPGRETQYF.

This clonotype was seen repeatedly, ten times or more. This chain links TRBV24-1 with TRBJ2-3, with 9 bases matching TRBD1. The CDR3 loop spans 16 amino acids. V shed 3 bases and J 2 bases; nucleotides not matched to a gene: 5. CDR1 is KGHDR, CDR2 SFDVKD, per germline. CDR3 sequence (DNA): TGTGCCACCAGTGATCCGGGACAGGGATTCACAGATACGCAGTATTTT. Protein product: CATSDPGQGFTDTQYF.

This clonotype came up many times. The CDR3 spells CASSLDNLNYGYTF. The CDR3 nucleotides read TGCGCCAGCAGCTTGGACAACCTTAACTATGGCTACACCTTC. The rearrangement joins TRBV5-1 to TRBJ1-2; the D is unclear. This CDR3 contains 14 residues. With 0 bases removed from V and 1 base from J, the gap between germline ends came to 7 bases. CDR1 and CDR2 (germline): SGHRS, YFSETQ. Filled out from reference TRBV5-1 and TRBJ1-2, the complete variable domain reads KAGVTQTPRYLIKTRGQQVTLSCSPISGHRSVSWYQQTPGQGLQFLFEYFSETQRNKGNFPGRFSGRQFSNSRSEMNVSTLELGDSALYLCASSLDNLNYGYTFGSGTRLTVV.

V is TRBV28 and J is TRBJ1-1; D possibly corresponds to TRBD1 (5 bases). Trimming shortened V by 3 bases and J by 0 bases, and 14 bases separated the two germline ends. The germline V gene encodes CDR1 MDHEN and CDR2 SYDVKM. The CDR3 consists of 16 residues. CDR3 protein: CASSLRRGYMNTEAFF. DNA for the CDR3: TGTGCCAGCAGTTTGAGAAGGGGCTACATGAACACTGAAGCTTTCTTT.

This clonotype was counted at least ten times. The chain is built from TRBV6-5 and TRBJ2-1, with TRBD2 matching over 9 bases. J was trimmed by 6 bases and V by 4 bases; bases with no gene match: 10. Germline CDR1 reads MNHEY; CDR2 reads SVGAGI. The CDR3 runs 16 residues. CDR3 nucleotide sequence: TGTGCCAGCAGTTCTCACGCGGGAGGGCGGGGCAATGAGCAGTTCTTC. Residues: CASSSHAGGRGNEQFF.